This T cell receptor beta chain was found in a study of identical twins. TCRdb called the 5' RACE reads again in MiXCR, with one record for every CDR3 protein. Here the sample spans around 670,000 distinct CDR3 sequences, 5.5% to 7.5% being singletons. V was cut by 2 bases and J by 3 bases, with 19 bases left in between. The CDR3 is made up of 17 amino acids. Only a few counts were recorded for this clonotype. The receptor was isolated from a man younger than 35 in good health. Specimen: naive T cells sorted from blood. J is TRBJ2-5 and V is TRBV12-3 or TRBV12-4, with D possibly matching TRBD1 (5 bases). The CDR3 nucleotides read TGTGCCAGCAGTTTATCTCCGGACATATCCCCTGAAGAGACCCAGTACTTC. This gives the protein CASSLSPDISPEETQYF.